The 5 T cell receptor beta chains in this list originate from one sample, sequenced in a study of blood T cell repertoires in COVID-19. The method was immunoSEQ multiplex PCR; TCRdb's version includes in-frame clones alone and lacks a portion of them. Of more than 200,000 clones in the sample, 80% to 85% were seen once. What was sequenced was peripheral blood. The receptors derive from a woman aged 80 or over with COVID-19, enrolled during active disease.

The V call is TRBV15, the J call TRBJ2-2; 10 positions agree with TRBD1. The CDR3 is 16 residues long. The junction had 1 base not matched to a gene; V was cut back by 1 base and J by 2 bases. Germline V CDR1 and CDR2: LNHNV, YYDKDF (reference sequence). CDR3 amino acids: CATSRGDRGNTGELFF. The DNA for the CDR3 is TGTGCCACCAGCAGAGGGGACAGGGGAAACACCGGGGAGCTGTTTTTT.

The chain links TRBV13 to TRBJ1-1, with no clear D. This CDR3 region has 13 residues. Germline CDR1 and CDR2: PRHDT and FYEKMQ (reference sequence). V shed 3 bases and J shed 1 base, with 6 bases lying between them. For the CDR3, the DNA is TGTGCCAGCAGCTTCACACCGAACACTGAAGCTTTCTTT. This translates into CASSFTPNTEAFF.

In DNA, the CDR3 is TGTGCCAGCAGTCGCGAACGGACTAGCGGGGGGAACAATGAGCAGTTCTTC. Encoded protein: CASSRERTSGGNNEQFF. This chain uses TRBV2 with TRBJ2-1; 14 nucleotides line up with TRBD2. This CDR3 comprises 17 residues. Germline CDR1 and CDR2: SNHLY and FYNNEI. V lost 5 bases to trimming and J lost 5 bases; unmatched junction nucleotides: 8.

The rearrangement joins TRBV10-3 to TRBJ1-1, with D hard to call. The CDR3 contains 12 residues. Trimming pared 6 bases from V and 1 base from J, leaving 6 bases between. Germline assignment: CDR1 ENHRY and CDR2 SYGVKD. This CDR3 reads CAIRTENTEAFF. The CDR3 DNA reads as TGTGCCATCAGAACAGAGAACACTGAAGCTTTCTTT.

The CDR3 region has the DNA TGTGCCAGCAGTGACCGAGGTGTGGAGCAGTTCTTC. Protein: CASSDRGVEQFF. V gene TRBV2 combines with J gene TRBJ2-1; D gene ambiguous. V was pared by 3 bases and J by 10 bases, with 10 bases between. This CDR3 is built from 12 residues. Germline assignment: CDR1 SNHLY and CDR2 FYNNEI. Looking up the rest from reference TRBV2 and TRBJ2-1 gives the full variable domain: EPEVTQTPSHQVTQMGQEVILRCVPISNHLYFYWYRQILGQKVEFLVSFYNNEISEKSEIFDDQFSVERPDGSNFTLKIRSTKLEDSAMYFCASSDRGVEQFFGPGTRLTVL.